One and the same sample provided the 5 T cell receptor beta chains below, sequenced in a study of regulatory T cells in long-lasting Graves disease. Arm-PCR of CDR3 regions with iRepertoire HTBI primers generated TCR beta libraries. TCRdb passed the multiplex PCR reads through MiXCR, listing each CDR3 protein once. The data show fewer than 650,000 distinct CDR3 sequences, approximately 15% seen once. Indicated time point: newly diagnosed GD, antithyroid drugs for less than 3 months. Construction of the TCR library relied on RNA isolated from PBMCs. These data were also filed under a second study, of T cells in Graves' hyperthyroidism and ophthalmopathy.

Sequenced here: peripheral blood mononuclear cells (PBMCs), sampled at new diagnosis, from a patient treated with antithyroid drugs. These receptors were collected from a woman aged 25 to 39 with Graves disease.

This clonotype was recorded at least ten times. The chain carries TRBV28 and TRBJ2-7; 11 bases are shared with TRBD1. Germline loops: CDR1 MDHEN, CDR2 SYDVKM. Trimming cost V 7 bases and J 2 bases; bases outside gene matches: 10. The length of the CDR3 is 16 residues. The DNA of the CDR3 is TGTGCCAGCAAAGTGAACCCGGGACAGGGGGCCTACGAGCAGTACTTC. Protein sequence: CASKVNPGQGAYEQYF.

This clonotype was counted ten times or more. The chain combines TRBV7-2 with TRBJ1-2; 9 positions agree with TRBD1. The CDR3 loop spans 14 amino acids. The V gene end was trimmed by 3 bases and the J gene end by 4 bases; junction bases not matched to a gene: 3. Germline values: CDR1 SGHTA, CDR2 FQGNSA. The CDR3 DNA sequence: TGTGCCAGCAGCTTGCTGACAGGGGGCTATGGCTACACCTTC. It translates to CASSLLTGGYGYTF.

The V and J genes are TRBV29-1 and TRBJ2-2; TRBD2 matches at 12 bases. Looked up from germline, CDR1 is SQVTM and CDR2 is ANQGSEA. Germline trimming cut 6 bases from V and 2 bases from J; bases unmatched to any gene: 7. This CDR3 region has 16 residues. CDR3 sequence (DNA): TGCAGCGTGGTCCCGGGACTAGCGGGTAACACCGGGGAGCTGTTTTTT. It specifies CSVVPGLAGNTGELFF.

There are many counts of this clonotype. J is TRBJ2-1 and V is TRBV7-9; 7 nucleotides match TRBD2. V trimming: 2 bases; J trimming: 5 bases; junction bases outside the gene matches: 6. Looked up from germline, CDR1 is SEHNR and CDR2 is FQNEAQ (reference sequence). The CDR3 extends over 15 amino acids. CDR3 amino acids: CASSLNQRGNNEQFF. As DNA, the CDR3 is TGTGCCAGCAGCTTAAACCAGCGGGGTAACAATGAGCAGTTCTTC.

This clonotype was counted many times. This chain joins TRBV28 and TRBJ2-5; a weak D match, TRBD2 (7 bases). This CDR3 spans 13 amino acids. The V gene lost 7 bases and the J gene lost 5 bases, with 14 bases spanning the gap. CDR1 MDHEN and CDR2 SYDVKM come from the germline V gene. CDR3 DNA: TGTGCCAGCACCCCCCGCGGGGGCGAGACCCAGTACTTC. Translation gives CASTPRGGETQYF.